Shown below are 25 T cell receptor beta chains from a single sample sequenced in a study of cytomegalovirus exposure and HLA in healthy donors. Primers: 60 Vbeta forward and 13 Jbeta reverse. Measured with immunoSEQ multiplex PCR; TCRdb has only the in-frame clones, and not every one. The sample has around 140,000 clones; over 70% are singletons. Sequences were obtained from PBMCs. Every receptor here comes from a young woman in good health and CMV-seronegative.

The chain has TRBV4-1 and TRBJ2-7, with 13 bases lining up with TRBD2. The CDR3 is made up of 18 amino acids. In germline, CDR1 is MGHRA, CDR2 YSYEKL. V trimming: 4 bases; J trimming: 0 bases; junction bases outside the gene matches: 9. The CDR3 region has the DNA TGCGCCAGCAGCCGCCAACTAGCGGGAGGGCCGACCTCCTACGAGCAGTACTTC. Translating it yields CASSRQLAGGPTSYEQYF.

This clone was seen a few times. The CDR3 region has the DNA TGCAGTACCCTACGGGGACTAGCGGGCCTAAGCACAGATACGCAGTATTTT. The encoded protein is CSTLRGLAGLSTDTQYF. This sequence joins TRBV29-1 and TRBJ2-3; 12 bases line up with TRBD2. CDR3 length: 17 amino acids. From germline, CDR1 is SQVTM and CDR2 ANQGSEA.

The chain links TRBV30 to TRBJ2-7; 8 nucleotides align to TRBD2. This CDR3 comprises 13 residues. The V segment lost 7 bases and the J segment 6 bases; nucleotides outside the gene matches: 11. CDR1 is GTSNPN and CDR2 is SVGIG in the germline V gene (reference sequence). CDR3 in DNA: TGTGCCTCCGTAACGGGGGGGAGCTTCGAGCAGTACTTC. It is translated as CASVTGGSFEQYF.

This clone is a singleton in its sample. CDR3 sequence reads: CSASGGTGTGVGEQYF. For the CDR3, the DNA is TGCAGCGCCTCGGGGGGAACCGGGACAGGGGTCGGCGAGCAGTACTTC. This chain connects TRBV29-1 to TRBJ2-7, with 10 positions matching TRBD1. Looked up from germline, CDR1 is SQVTM and CDR2 is ANQGSEA. Unmatched junction bases numbered 18, after V lost 7 bases and J lost 6 bases. The CDR3 sequence is 16 residues long.

The rearrangement links TRBV11-2 to TRBJ1-1, with a tentative D call TRBD1 (5 bases). The CDR3 is 14 residues long. Between the trimmed V and J ends, which lost 5 bases and 5 bases, there was a span of 15 bases. The V gene's germline CDR1 is SGHAT and CDR2 FQNNGV. CDR3 DNA: TGTGCCAGCAGCAGCAGGGCGGTGGGGACTGAAGCTTTCTTT. This sequence encodes CASSSRAVGTEAFF.

V gene TRBV5-6 combines with J gene TRBJ2-7, with 8 nucleotides matching TRBD2. Germline-derived CDR1 and CDR2 are SGHDT and YYEEEE. V trimming: 4 bases; J trimming: 7 bases; junction bases outside the gene matches: 16. This CDR3 is built from 16 residues. The CDR3 sequence is CASSLFVAGRRLEQYF. The CDR3 region has the DNA TGTGCCAGCAGCCTCTTTGTAGCGGGAAGGCGATTAGAGCAGTACTTC. The whole variable domain, filled in from reference TRBV5-6 and TRBJ2-7, reads DAGVTQSPTHLIKTRGQQVTLRCSPKSGHDTVSWYQQALGQGPQFIFQYYEEEERQRGNFPDRFSGHQFPNYSSELNVNALLLGDSALYLCASSLFVAGRRLEQYFGPGTRLTVT.

This clone was seen only a few times. V gene TRBV13 combines with J gene TRBJ2-7; the match to TRBD2 covers 9 bases. From germline, CDR1 is PRHDT and CDR2 FYEKMQ (reference sequence). The ends lost 5 bases at V and 0 bases at J; junction bases unmatched: 2. CDR3 length: 14 residues. The CDR3 region has the DNA TGTGCCAGCAGCACGACTAGCGGCTCCTACGAGCAGTACTTC. It specifies CASSTTSGSYEQYF.

The chain uses TRBV5-6 and TRBJ2-5, with TRBD2 matching over 7 bases. The J call may be faulty, since TRBJ2-7 better matches the DNA end. Germline V gene sequence: CDR1 SGHDT, CDR2 YYEEEE. This CDR3 is 16 amino acids long. CDR3 DNA sequence: TGTGCCAGCAGCTTGGGAGGGCTAGCGGTTAACTACGAGCAGTACTTC. It encodes CASSLGGLAVNYEQYF.

The V gene is TRBV28, the J gene TRBJ1-5; D uncertain. Looked up from germline, CDR1 is MDHEN and CDR2 is SYDVKM. V lost 2 bases, J lost 3 bases, and 8 bases lay in between. This CDR3 spans 14 amino acids. The CDR3: CASSLGLLNQPQHF. The CDR3 DNA sequence: TGTGCCAGCAGTTTAGGACTCCTCAATCAGCCCCAGCATTTT.

The chain carries TRBV7-9 and TRBJ1-2, with 9 bases that match TRBD1. The CDR3 has 14 amino acids. The germline CDR1 and CDR2 sequences are SEHNR and FQNEAQ (reference sequence). The V and J ends lost 6 bases and 2 bases, in that order; junction bases with no gene match: 4. CDR3 amino acids: CASSTGGLNYGYTF. CDR3 DNA sequence: TGTGCCAGCAGTACAGGGGGCTTAAACTATGGCTACACCTTC.

The CDR3 nucleotides are TGCGCCAGTCGAGACAGCCTACAGGGACATGAGCAGTTCTTC. Translated, it gives CASRDSLQGHEQFF. V gene TRBV5-1 combines with J gene TRBJ2-1, with D possibly matching TRBD1 (6 bases). The germline gives CDR1 SGHRS, CDR2 YFSETQ. Trimming took 8 bases from V and 8 from J, leaving 20 bases between them. The CDR3 has 14 residues.

This clone was seen more than once but under ten times. The V call is TRBV4-1, the J call TRBJ1-1, with 8 positions matching TRBD1. V shed 0 bases, J shed 4 bases, and the junction held 13 bases outside the gene matches. The length of the CDR3 is 18 residues. Germline V lookup: CDR1 MGHRA, CDR2 YSYEKL. CDR3 sequence: CASSQDYRGEDAGTEAFF. The CDR3 region has the DNA TGCGCCAGCAGCCAAGATTACAGGGGGGAGGATGCCGGCACTGAAGCTTTCTTT.

The chain combines TRBV11-2 with TRBJ2-5; D might be TRBD1 (6 bases). Germline V gene data show CDR1 as SGHAT and CDR2 as FQNNGV. The CDR3 has 12 residues. V shed 5 bases and J shed 9 bases, with 13 bases lying between them. This chain's CDR3 is CASSLDEGAQYF. Here the CDR3 DNA reads TGTGCCAGCAGCCTCGACGAGGGGGCCCAGTACTTC.

The sample holds one count of this clone. V is TRBV7-2 and J is TRBJ1-5; possible D gene TRBD1, 5 bases. Germline CDR1 is SGHTA and CDR2 is FQGNSA. Between the trimmed V and J ends, which lost 5 bases and 0 bases, there was a span of 11 bases. The CDR3 runs 15 residues. The CDR3 region has the DNA TGTGCCAGCAGCGTCGCGACAGCTAGCAATCAGCCCCAGCATTTT. It yields the protein CASSVATASNQPQHF.

This clone has only one observation. The chain links TRBV30 to TRBJ1-1; D not resolved. Germline V gene data show CDR1 as GTSNPN and CDR2 as SVGIG (reference sequence). The CDR3 is 15 amino acids. Between the trimmed V and J ends, which lost 5 bases and 0 bases, there was a span of 16 bases. The CDR3 loop reads CAWHRGGTLNTEAFF. In nucleotides, the CDR3 is TGTGCCTGGCACCGGGGAGGAACCCTGAACACTGAAGCTTTCTTT. The entire variable domain, with the rest obtained from reference TRBV30 and TRBJ1-1, is as follows: SQTIHQWPATLVQPVGSPLSLECTVEGTSNPNLYWYRQAAGRGLQLLFYSVGIGQISSEVPQNLSASRPQDRQFILSSKKLLLSDSGFYLCAWHRGGTLNTEAFFGQGTRLTVV.

This sequence joins TRBV6-5 and TRBJ2-1; a possible D gene is TRBD2 (5 bases). Per germline, CDR1 MNHEY and CDR2 SVGAGI. The V and J ends lost 0 bases and 10 bases respectively, with 16 bases between them. The CDR3 has 15 residues. CDR3 in amino acids: CASSYSRATRVEQFF. As DNA, the CDR3 is TGTGCCAGCAGTTACTCGAGGGCGACAAGAGTGGAGCAGTTCTTC.

V gene TRBV5-4 combines with J gene TRBJ1-2; 9 nucleotides match TRBD1. From germline, CDR1 is SGHNT and CDR2 YYREEE (reference sequence). Trimming removed 4 bases from V and 8 bases from J; junction bases left unmatched: 6. There are 13 residues in the CDR3. CDR3 sequence reads: CASSPTGGVGYTF. In nucleotides, the CDR3 is TGTGCCAGCAGCCCTACAGGGGGCGTCGGCTACACCTTC.

This clone was seen more than once but under ten times. The V gene is TRBV7-2, the J gene TRBJ2-7; 14 bases match TRBD2. V was clipped by 4 bases and J by 6 bases; unmatched bases: 8. This CDR3 has 16 amino acids. Germline CDR1 is SGHTA and CDR2 is FQGNSA. In nucleotides, the CDR3 is TGTGCCAGCAGCTCCGGGACTAGCGGGAGTATAGCCGAGCAGTACTTC. It yields the protein CASSSGTSGSIAEQYF.

The chain is built from TRBV6-5 and TRBJ1-6; D might be TRBD1 (5 bases). The CDR3 consists of 14 residues. V was trimmed by 2 bases and J by 10 bases, leaving 12 bases between them. CDR1 and CDR2 from the germline V gene are MNHEY and SVGAGI. The CDR3 region has the DNA TGTGCCAGCAGTTACGGACATTTGGTCTCACCCCTCCACTTT. This translates into CASSYGHLVSPLHF.

The chain combines TRBV7-9 with TRBJ1-1, with D perhaps matching TRBD1 (5 bases). The CDR3 is 12 residues long. The V end lost 3 bases, the J end lost 6 bases, and 8 bases lay between the germline ends. Germline values: CDR1 SEHNR, CDR2 FQNEAQ (reference sequence). The CDR3 DNA reads as TGTGCCAGCAGCTTGGACATAGCTGAAGCTTTCTTT. Encoded protein: CASSLDIAEAFF.

The V and J genes are TRBV6-7 and TRBJ1-1; 8 positions match TRBD1. TRBV6-7 qualifies as an ORF whose function is uncertain. The trim removed 11 bases at V and 4 bases at J, leaving 12 bases unmatched. This CDR3 spans 14 amino acids. The CDR3 spells CAHPQGVCGTEAFF. CDR3 coding DNA: TGTGCCCACCCACAGGGGGTTTGTGGCACTGAAGCTTTCTTT.

This chain links TRBV5-1 with TRBJ1-2; D unresolved. CDR3 length: 17 amino acids. Trimming pared 0 bases from V and 3 bases from J, leaving 18 bases between. The germline gives CDR1 SGHRS, CDR2 YFSETQ. The CDR3 protein is CASSLGDMPGWDYGYTF. CDR3 DNA: TGCGCCAGCAGCTTGGGTGACATGCCGGGGTGGGACTATGGCTACACCTTC. The complete variable domain, with remaining parts taken from reference TRBV5-1 and TRBJ1-2, reads KAGVTQTPRYLIKTRGQQVTLSCSPISGHRSVSWYQQTPGQGLQFLFEYFSETQRNKGNFPGRFSGRQFSNSRSEMNVSTLELGDSALYLCASSLGDMPGWDYGYTFGSGTRLTVV.

There are a few counts of this clone. The germline gene is not matched at one end of the junction; a read error may be the cause. V usage is TRBV7-9 and J usage is TRBJ1-5; the D is unclear. The germline gives CDR1 SEHNR, CDR2 FQNEAQ (reference sequence). The CDR3 sequence is 15 residues long. The CDR3 reads CSSSLVGKKYQPQHF. CDR3 sequence (DNA): TGTTCCAGCAGCTTAGTGGGCAAGAAGTATCAGCCCCAGCATTTT.

The chain is built from TRBV25-1 and TRBJ1-1; tentative D call: TRBD1 (6 bases). CDR3 length: 14 residues. Germline CDR1 is MGHDK and CDR2 is SYGVNS. V was shortened by 9 bases and J by 1 base, with 15 bases between the two germline ends. In DNA form, the CDR3 reads TGTGCCAGTAGGGCCTCAGGGGCGAACACTGAAGCTTTCTTT. Its protein is CASRASGANTEAFF.

The CDR3 sequence: CASRTTGISNQPQHF. The CDR3 region has the DNA TGCGCCAGCCGAACTACCGGGATAAGCAATCAGCCCCAGCATTTT. This chain connects TRBV10-2 to TRBJ1-5; D ambiguous. CDR1 and CDR2 from the germline V gene are WSHSY and SAAADI. Trimming left V 8 bases short and J 1 base short, with 15 bases between. The CDR3 has 15 amino acids.